This T cell receptor beta chain appears in the sequencing data of a study of blood T cells in healthy people across ages. Study at large: Per every two T cells, about one barcoded beta molecule was captured by template switching. Whole-study results and caveats: Relative to aged donors, long-lived donors carried more naive CD4+ cells and displayed higher diversity.

V was clipped by 6 bases and J by 5 bases, with 22 bases between them. CDR3 length equals 16 residues. CDR1 MDHEN and CDR2 SYDVKM come from the germline V gene. Turning to this clonotype: Its target is unknown.

Sample-barcoded 5' priming and a J-beta primer mix drove a second PCR of roughly 6 to 12 cycles. Template switching added a 12-random-nucleotide identifier to every cDNA molecule. MiXCR, applied by TCRdb to the 5' RACE reads, yields one record per CDR3 protein. In the table there are some 1,000,000 distinct CDR3 sequences, about 23% of which are singletons. This sample also belongs to another study, concerning T cells of mothers and their children. This second report adds: Inherited differences only slightly affect thymic shaping of TCR recombination output.

The chain couples TRBV28 to TRBJ1-2; D possibly corresponds to TRBD1 (6 bases). This TCR was recovered from a girl aged 2-10 years in good health. Sequenced input: blood. CDR3 sequence reads: CASSHYGSRDIYGYTF. DNA for the CDR3: TGTGCCAGCAGCCATTACGGGTCGCGGGACATTTATGGCTACACCTTC.